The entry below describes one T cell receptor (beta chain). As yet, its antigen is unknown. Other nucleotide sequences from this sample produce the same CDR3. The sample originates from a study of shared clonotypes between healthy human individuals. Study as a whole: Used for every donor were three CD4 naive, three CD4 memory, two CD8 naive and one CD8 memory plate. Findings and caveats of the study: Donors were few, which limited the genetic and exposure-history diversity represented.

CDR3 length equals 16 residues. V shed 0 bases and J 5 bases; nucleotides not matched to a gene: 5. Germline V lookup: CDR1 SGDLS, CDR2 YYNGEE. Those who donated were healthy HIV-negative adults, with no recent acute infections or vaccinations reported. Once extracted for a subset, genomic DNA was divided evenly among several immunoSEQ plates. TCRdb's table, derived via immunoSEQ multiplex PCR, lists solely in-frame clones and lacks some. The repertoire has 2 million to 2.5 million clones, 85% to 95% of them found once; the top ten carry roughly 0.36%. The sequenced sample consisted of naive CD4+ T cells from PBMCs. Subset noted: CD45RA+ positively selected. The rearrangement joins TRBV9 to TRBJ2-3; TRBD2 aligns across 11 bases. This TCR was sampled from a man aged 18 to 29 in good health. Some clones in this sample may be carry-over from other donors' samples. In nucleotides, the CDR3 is TGTGCCAGCAGCGTAGTCCTAGCGGGAGGAATAGATACGCAGTATTTT. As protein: CASSVVLAGGIDTQYF.